Presented here are 5 T cell receptor beta chains from one specimen sequenced in a study of cytomegalovirus exposure and HLA in healthy donors (dated by TCRdb to about 2017). Receptor amplification or capture employed the immunoSEQ multiplex PCR assay. Held by TCRdb, this immuneACCESS table contains in-frame sequences only and omits some clones. Under half of the omission traces to an unresolved V gene where checked; the cause of the rest is unknown. The sample records 130,000 or so clones, about 91% of which are singletons. The ten largest clones capture around 9% of the sample. The sample was PBMCs. The receptors originated from a woman between 18 and 29 years old in good health and CMV-seropositive.

The chain is built from TRBV5-1 and TRBJ2-2, with D perhaps matching TRBD2 (5 bases). Trimming left V 4 bases short and J 1 base short, with 11 bases between. The germline V gene encodes CDR1 SGHRS and CDR2 YFSETQ. This CDR3 has 15 amino acids. CDR3 loop: CASSPEGRNTGELFF. CDR3 coding DNA: TGCGCCAGCAGCCCCGAGGGCCGGAACACCGGGGAGCTGTTTTTT.

CDR3 sequence reads: CASSEKVAVNYGYTF. DNA of the CDR3: TGTGCCAGCAGTGAAAAGGTAGCGGTGAACTATGGCTACACCTTC. The chain recombines TRBV6-1 with TRBJ1-2; D is undetermined. The CDR3 spans 15 residues. Germline V CDR1 and CDR2: MNHNS, SASEGT. V lost 2 bases and J lost 2, with 12 bases in between.

V and J are TRBV5-4 and TRBJ1-2; TRBD1 agrees at 8 bases. CDR1 is SGHNT and CDR2 is YYREEE in the germline V gene (reference sequence). V lost 3 bases to trimming and J lost 3 bases; unmatched junction nucleotides: 4. This CDR3 comprises 14 residues. CDR3 region: CASSSLDRDYGYTF. The CDR3 DNA follows: TGTGCCAGCAGCTCACTGGACAGGGACTATGGCTACACCTTC.

The chain has TRBV5-1 and TRBJ2-2; no clear D. This CDR3 is 14 amino acids long. Deletions cut 0 bases from V and 5 bases from J, with 8 bases between. The V gene's germline CDR1 is SGHRS and CDR2 YFSETQ. In DNA form, the CDR3 reads TGCGCCAGCAGCTTGGCCGCAGGAACCGGGGAGCTGTTTTTT. It translates to CASSLAAGTGELFF.

CDR3 coding DNA: TGTGCCAGCAGCTTAGTGGAAGGGGGGGGAACCGGCTACACCTTC. Residues: CASSLVEGGGTGYTF. This chain connects TRBV7-8 to TRBJ1-2; tentative D call: TRBD1 (6 bases). The CDR3 has 15 amino acids. V was cut by 1 base and J by 8 bases, with 17 bases left in between. CDR1 and CDR2 (germline): SGHVS, FQNEAQ.